This T cell receptor beta chain was sequenced during a study of response to subunit inactivated influenza vaccine. Of note for this clonotype: Its specificity is not known.

TCRdb re-derived calls from the RT-PCR reads in MiXCR, one entry per CDR3 protein. Among around 530,000 distinct CDR3 sequences listed, approximately 15% were seen once. Notes on the study in general: Only a handful of new T cells, the authors suggested, are recruited with each seasonal influenza vaccination.

V was clipped by 1 base and J by 7 bases, with 11 bases between them. CDR1 and CDR2 (germline): KGHDR, SFDVKD. This CDR3 comprises 14 residues. The source of this sequence is a man aged 50 to 69 who received an inactivated influenza vaccine. Specimen: CD4+ T cells sorted from PBMCs, collected approximately 25 months after vaccination. The rearrangement uses TRBV24-1 and TRBJ2-3; tentatively, D is TRBD1 (6 bases). CDR3 region: CATSDFRQGNTQYF. CDR3 nucleotide sequence: TGTGCCACCAGTGATTTTCGGCAGGGGAATACGCAGTATTTT.